These T cell receptor beta chains were read from a single sample in a study of blood T cell repertoires in COVID-19. Generated by immunoSEQ multiplex PCR, the TCRdb table keeps only in-frame clones and is missing some. Of 200,000 to 250,000 clones listed, around 84% are singletons. Source material: PBMCs or T cells enriched from blood (not recorded which). Source of these receptors: a woman aged 40 to 50 who had recovered from COVID-19. The CDR3 runs from the conserved cysteine through the conserved F or W. D genes are given only for firm matches. Only some rows state a clone size, as once, few, many or a class for expanded clones.

j_call cdr3_length v_call clone_size d_call cdr3_nt cdr3_aa
TRBJ1-2 13 TRBV3-1/TRBV3-2 - TRBD1 TGTGCCAGCAGCCACCTACAGGGGGATGGCTACACCTTC CASSHLQGDGYTF
TRBJ1-2 13 TRBV12-3/TRBV12-4 - - TGTGCCAGCAGACCCCGGGGGGCGGAAGGCTACACCTTC CASRPRGAEGYTF
TRBJ2-1 16 TRBV28 - TRBD2 TGTGCCAGCAGTCCTATAGGCGGGAGGGCCGCCAGTGAGCAGTTCTTC CASSPIGGRAASEQFF
TRBJ2-5 16 TRBV9 - TRBD2 TGTGCCAGCAGCGTAGGGGAGGGGTGGGAGGAAGAGACCCAGTACTTC CASSVGEGWEEETQYF
TRBJ1-1 16 TRBV19 - - TGTGCCAGTAGTATAGAGAAAAGGCGGGGAAGGGGTGAAGCTTTCTTT CASSIEKRRGRGEAFF
TRBJ2-5 17 TRBV19 - TRBD2 TGTGCCAGTAGTCCCGGACTAGCGACCACTATTGGGGAGACCCAGTACTTC CASSPGLATTIGETQYF
TRBJ1-1 10 TRBV13 - - TGTGCCAGCAGCTTTGAGGAAGCTTTCTTT CASSFEEAFF
TRBJ2-7 13 TRBV18 - TRBD2 TGTGCCAGCTCACAAGCGGGAACCTACGAGCAGTACTTC CASSQAGTYEQYF
TRBJ2-7 13 TRBV6-6 once - TGTGCCAGCAGTTCCAGAGACCGCGGCGAGCAGTACTTC CASSSRDRGEQYF
TRBJ2-2 13 TRBV7-2 - - TGTGCCAGCAGCTTTCGTAACACCGGGGAGCTGTTTTTT CASSFRNTGELFF
TRBJ1-6 15 TRBV15 - TRBD1 TGTGCCACCAGCAGGCCGGACAGGGATCGTTCACCCCTCCACTTT CATSRPDRDRSPLHF
TRBJ1-3 19 TRBV3-1/TRBV3-2 - TRBD1 TGTGCCAGCAGCCAAGCTGGGAACTGGGACAGCAACTCTGGAAACACCATATATTTT CASSQAGNWDSNSGNTIYF
TRBJ1-4 14 TRBV30 - TRBD1 TGTGCCTGGACCCTACAGGGGACTAATGAAAAACTGTTTTTT CAWTLQGTNEKLFF
TRBJ1-1 13 TRBV19 - - TGTGCCAGTAGTTCAGGATTAGACACTGAAGCTTTCTTT CASSSGLDTEAFF
TRBJ1-5 14 TRBV2 - TRBD1 TGTGCCAGCAACGGACAGGGGGAGCATCAGCCCCAGCATTTT CASNGQGEHQPQHF
TRBJ2-1 15 TRBV4-1 - TRBD1 TGCGCCAGCAGCCTAGGATGGACAGGGTGGAATGAGCAGTTCTTC CASSLGWTGWNEQFF
TRBJ1-2 15 TRBV2 few TRBD1 TGTGCCAGCAGCGGACAGGGAGGGTACTCCTATGGCTACACCTTC CASSGQGGYSYGYTF